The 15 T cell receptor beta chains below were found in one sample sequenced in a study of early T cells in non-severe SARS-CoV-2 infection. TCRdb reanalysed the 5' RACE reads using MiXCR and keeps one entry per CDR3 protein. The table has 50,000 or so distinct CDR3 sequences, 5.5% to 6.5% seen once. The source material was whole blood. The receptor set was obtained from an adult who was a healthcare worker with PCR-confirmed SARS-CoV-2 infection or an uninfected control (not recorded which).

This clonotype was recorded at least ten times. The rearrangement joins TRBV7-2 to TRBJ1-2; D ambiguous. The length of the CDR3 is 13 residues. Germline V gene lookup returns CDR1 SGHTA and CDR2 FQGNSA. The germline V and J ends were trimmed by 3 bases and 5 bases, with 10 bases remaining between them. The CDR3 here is CASSLARLYGYTF. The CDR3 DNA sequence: TGTGCCAGCAGCTTGGCCAGACTTTATGGCTACACCTTC. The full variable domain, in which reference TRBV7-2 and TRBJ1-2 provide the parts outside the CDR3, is GAGVSQSPSNKVTEKGKDVELRCDPISGHTALYWYRQSLGQGLEFLIYFQGNSAPDKSGLPSDRFSAERTGGSVSTLTIQRTQQEDSAVYLCASSLARLYGYTFGSGTRLTVV.

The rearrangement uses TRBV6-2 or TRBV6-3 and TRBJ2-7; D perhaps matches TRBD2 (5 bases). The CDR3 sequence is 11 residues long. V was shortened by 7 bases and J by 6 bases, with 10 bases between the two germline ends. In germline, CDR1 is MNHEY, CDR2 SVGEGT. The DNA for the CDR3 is TGTGCCAGCAATAACGGAGGCGAGCAGTACTTC. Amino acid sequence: CASNNGGEQYF.

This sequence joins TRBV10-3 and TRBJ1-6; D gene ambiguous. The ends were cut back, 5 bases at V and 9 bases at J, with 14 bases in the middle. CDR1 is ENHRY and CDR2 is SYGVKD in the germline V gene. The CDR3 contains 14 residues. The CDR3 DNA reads TGTGCCATCAGTCAAGGACCCGATTCTTCACCCCTCCACTTT. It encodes CAISQGPDSSPLHF.

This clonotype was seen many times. The CDR3 sequence is CSARVSSRYEQYF. CDR3 sequence (DNA): TGCAGTGCTAGAGTTAGTAGCCGATACGAGCAGTACTTC. The chain combines TRBV20-1 with TRBJ2-7; D unclear. Germline loops: CDR1 DFQATT, CDR2 SNEGSKA (reference sequence). This CDR3 is 13 amino acids long. Trimming removed 1 base from V and 4 bases from J, with 11 bases in between.

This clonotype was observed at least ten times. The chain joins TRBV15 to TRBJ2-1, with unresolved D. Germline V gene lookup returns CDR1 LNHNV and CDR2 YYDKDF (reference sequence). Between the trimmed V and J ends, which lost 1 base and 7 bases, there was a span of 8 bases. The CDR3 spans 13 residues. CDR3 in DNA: TGTGCCACCAGCAGAGCTCTACAGAATGAGCAGTTCTTC. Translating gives CATSRALQNEQFF.

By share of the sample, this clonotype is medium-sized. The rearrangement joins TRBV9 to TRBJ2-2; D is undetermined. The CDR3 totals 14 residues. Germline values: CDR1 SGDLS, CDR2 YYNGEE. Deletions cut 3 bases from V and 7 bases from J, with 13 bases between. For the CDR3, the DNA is TGTGCCAGCAGCGGGGCAGCTGCGGACGGGGAGCTGTTTTTT. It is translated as CASSGAAADGELFF.

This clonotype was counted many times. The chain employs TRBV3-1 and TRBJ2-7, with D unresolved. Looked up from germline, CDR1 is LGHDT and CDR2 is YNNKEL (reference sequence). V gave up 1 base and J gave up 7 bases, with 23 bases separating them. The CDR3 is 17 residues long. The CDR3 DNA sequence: TGTGCCAGCAGCCAAGGACTCCTCCTCACCCCCCCTGGGGAGCAGTACTTC. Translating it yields CASSQGLLLTPPGEQYF.

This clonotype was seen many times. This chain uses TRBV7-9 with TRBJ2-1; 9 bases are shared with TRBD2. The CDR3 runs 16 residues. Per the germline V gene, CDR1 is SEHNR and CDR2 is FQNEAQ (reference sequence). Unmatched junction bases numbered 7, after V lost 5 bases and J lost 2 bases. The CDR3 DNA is TGTGCCAGCAGCCCGCGACTAGCGGAAACCTACAATGAGCAGTTCTTC. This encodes CASSPRLAETYNEQFF.

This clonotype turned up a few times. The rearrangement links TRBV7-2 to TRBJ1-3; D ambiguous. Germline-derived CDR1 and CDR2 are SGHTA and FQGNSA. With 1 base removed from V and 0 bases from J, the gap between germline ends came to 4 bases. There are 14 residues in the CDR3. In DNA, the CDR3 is TGTGCCAGCAGCTTAGACAGCTCTGGAAACACCATATATTTT. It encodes CASSLDSSGNTIYF.

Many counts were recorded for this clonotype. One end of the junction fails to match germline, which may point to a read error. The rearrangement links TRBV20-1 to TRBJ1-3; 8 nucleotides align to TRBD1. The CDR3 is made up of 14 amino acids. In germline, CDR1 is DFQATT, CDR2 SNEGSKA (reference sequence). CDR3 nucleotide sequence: TGCAGTGCCTCGGACAGGGTGCGTGGAAACACCGTATATTTT. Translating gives CSASDRVRGNTVYF.

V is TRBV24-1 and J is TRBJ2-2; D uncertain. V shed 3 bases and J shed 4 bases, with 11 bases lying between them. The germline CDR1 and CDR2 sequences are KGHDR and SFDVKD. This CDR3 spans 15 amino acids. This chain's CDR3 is CATSDAKRATGELFF. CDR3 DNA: TGTGCCACCAGTGATGCTAAACGGGCCACCGGGGAGCTGTTTTTT.

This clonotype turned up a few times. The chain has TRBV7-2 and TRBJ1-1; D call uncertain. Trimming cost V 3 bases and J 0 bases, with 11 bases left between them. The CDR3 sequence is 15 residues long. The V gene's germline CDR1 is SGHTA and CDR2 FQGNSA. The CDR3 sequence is CASSLMRTVNTEAFF. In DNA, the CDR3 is TGTGCCAGCAGCTTGATGCGGACTGTGAACACTGAAGCTTTCTTT.

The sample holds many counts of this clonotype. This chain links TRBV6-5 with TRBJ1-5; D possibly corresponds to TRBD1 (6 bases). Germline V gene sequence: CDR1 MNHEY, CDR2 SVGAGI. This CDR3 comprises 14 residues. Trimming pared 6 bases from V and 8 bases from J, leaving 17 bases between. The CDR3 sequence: CASSPQGPEKPQHF. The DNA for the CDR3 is TGTGCCAGCAGCCCCCAGGGGCCCGAGAAGCCCCAGCATTTT.

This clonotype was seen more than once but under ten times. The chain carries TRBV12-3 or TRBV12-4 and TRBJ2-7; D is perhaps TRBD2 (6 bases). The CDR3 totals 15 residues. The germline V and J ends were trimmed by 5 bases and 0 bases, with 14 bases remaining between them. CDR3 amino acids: CASSPPGGSSYEQYF. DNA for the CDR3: TGTGCCAGCAGTCCGCCTGGGGGGAGCTCCTACGAGCAGTACTTC.

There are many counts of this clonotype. CDR3 sequence: CASSAPAGGSDTQYF. The DNA for the CDR3 is TGTGCCAGCAGCGCCCCAGCGGGAGGGTCGGATACGCAGTATTTT. V and J are TRBV5-6 and TRBJ2-3, with 10 bases aligning to TRBD2. V was clipped by 4 bases and J by 6 bases; unmatched bases: 8. Germline assignment: CDR1 SGHDT and CDR2 YYEEEE. This CDR3 comprises 15 residues.